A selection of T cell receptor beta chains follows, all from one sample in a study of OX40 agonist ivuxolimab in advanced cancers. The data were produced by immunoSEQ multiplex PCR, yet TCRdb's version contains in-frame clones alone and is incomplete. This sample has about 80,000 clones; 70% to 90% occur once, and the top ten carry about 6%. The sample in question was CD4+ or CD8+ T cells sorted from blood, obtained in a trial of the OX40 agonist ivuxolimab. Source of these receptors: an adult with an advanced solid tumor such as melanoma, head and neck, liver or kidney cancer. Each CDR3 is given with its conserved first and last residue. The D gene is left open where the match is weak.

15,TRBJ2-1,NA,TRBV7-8,CASSFGRWAYNEQFF,TGTGCCAGCAGCTTTGGGAGGTGGGCCTACAATGAGCAGTTCTTC
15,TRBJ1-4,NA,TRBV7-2,CASSPITGRGEKLFF,TGTGCCAGCAGCCCGATAACAGGGAGGGGTGAAAAACTGTTTTTT
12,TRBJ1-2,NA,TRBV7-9,CASSLADYGYTF,TGTGCCAGCAGCTTAGCCGACTATGGCTACACCTTC
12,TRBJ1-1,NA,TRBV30,CAWRGVNTEAFF,TGTGCCTGGAGGGGGGTCAACACTGAAGCTTTCTTT
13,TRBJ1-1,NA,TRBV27,CASSFVGNTEAFF,TGTGCCAGCAGTTTTGTTGGTAACACTGAAGCTTTCTTT
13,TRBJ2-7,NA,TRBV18,CASSPGTGNEQYF,TGTGCCAGCTCACCCGGCACGGGGAACGAGCAGTACTTC
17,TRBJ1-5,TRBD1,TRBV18,CASSPRPGQLPNQPQHF,TGTGCCAGCTCACCACGACCGGGACAGCTCCCTAATCAGCCCCAGCATTTT
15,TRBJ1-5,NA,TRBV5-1,CASSLGGASGQPQHF,TGCGCCAGCAGCTTGGGAGGGGCTTCGGGACAGCCCCAGCATTTT
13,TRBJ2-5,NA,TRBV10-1,CASSDGAVETQYF,TGCGCCAGCAGTGATGGGGCCGTAGAGACCCAGTACTTC
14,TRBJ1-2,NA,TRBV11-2,CASSLSSDNYGYTF,TGTGCCAGCAGCCTCTCTTCTGATAACTATGGCTACACCTTC
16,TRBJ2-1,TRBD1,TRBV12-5,CASGLSQGVPYNEQFF,TGTGCTAGTGGTTTGTCACAGGGGGTCCCATACAATGAGCAGTTCTTC
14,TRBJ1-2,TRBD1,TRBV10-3,CAISSATGNYGYTF,TGTGCCATCAGTTCCGCGACAGGGAACTATGGCTACACCTTC
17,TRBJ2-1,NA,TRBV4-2,CASSQRTGTRTYNEQFF,TGTGCCAGCAGCCAACGCACCGGGACTCGGACTTACAATGAGCAGTTCTTC
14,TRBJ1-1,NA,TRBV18,CASSSDRLNTEAFF,TGTGCCAGCTCATCCGACAGATTGAACACTGAAGCTTTCTTT
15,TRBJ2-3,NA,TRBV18,CASSPQGLTTDTQYF,TGTGCCAGCTCACCGCAGGGCCTAACCACAGATACGCAGTATTTT
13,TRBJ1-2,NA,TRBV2,CASSVQGSGGYTF,TGTGCCAGCAGCGTACAGGGATCGGGGGGCTACACCTTC
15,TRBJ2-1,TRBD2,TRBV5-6,CASSSGTSGWNEQFF,TGTGCCAGCAGCTCCGGGACTAGCGGGTGGAATGAGCAGTTCTTC
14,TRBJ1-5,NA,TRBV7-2,CASSLKLDGQPQHF,TGTGCCAGCAGCTTAAAGTTGGACGGTCAGCCCCAGCATTTT
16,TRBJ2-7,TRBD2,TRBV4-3,CASSPAGEGLSYEQYF,TGCGCCAGCAGCCCAGCTGGGGAGGGGCTCTCCTACGAGCAGTACTTC
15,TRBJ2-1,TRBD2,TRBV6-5,CASSQLAGTYNEQFF,TGTGCCAGCAGCCAGCTAGCGGGGACCTACAATGAGCAGTTCTTC
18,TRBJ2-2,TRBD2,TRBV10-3,CAISPKPSSGSGTGELFF,TGTGCCATCAGCCCCAAGCCGTCTAGCGGGAGCGGCACCGGGGAGCTGTTTTTT
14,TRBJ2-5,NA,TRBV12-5,CASATPLGMETQYF,TGTGCTAGTGCCACCCCCCTGGGAATGGAGACCCAGTACTTC
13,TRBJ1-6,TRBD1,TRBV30,CAWQTGYNSPLHF,TGTGCCTGGCAGACAGGGTATAATTCACCCCTCCACTTT
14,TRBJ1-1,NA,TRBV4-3,CASSQGWPNTEAFF,TGCGCCAGCAGCCAAGGATGGCCGAACACTGAAGCTTTCTTT
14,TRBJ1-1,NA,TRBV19,CASSLGTPNTEAFF,TGTGCCAGTAGTCTCGGGACACCGAACACTGAAGCTTTCTTT
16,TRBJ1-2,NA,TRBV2,CASSPGGERGFYGYTF,TGTGCCAGCTCCCCCGGGGGGGAGAGGGGTTTCTATGGCTACACCTTC
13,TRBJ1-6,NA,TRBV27,CASSPREGSPLHF,TGTGCCAGCAGTCCGCGGGAGGGCTCACCCCTCCACTTT